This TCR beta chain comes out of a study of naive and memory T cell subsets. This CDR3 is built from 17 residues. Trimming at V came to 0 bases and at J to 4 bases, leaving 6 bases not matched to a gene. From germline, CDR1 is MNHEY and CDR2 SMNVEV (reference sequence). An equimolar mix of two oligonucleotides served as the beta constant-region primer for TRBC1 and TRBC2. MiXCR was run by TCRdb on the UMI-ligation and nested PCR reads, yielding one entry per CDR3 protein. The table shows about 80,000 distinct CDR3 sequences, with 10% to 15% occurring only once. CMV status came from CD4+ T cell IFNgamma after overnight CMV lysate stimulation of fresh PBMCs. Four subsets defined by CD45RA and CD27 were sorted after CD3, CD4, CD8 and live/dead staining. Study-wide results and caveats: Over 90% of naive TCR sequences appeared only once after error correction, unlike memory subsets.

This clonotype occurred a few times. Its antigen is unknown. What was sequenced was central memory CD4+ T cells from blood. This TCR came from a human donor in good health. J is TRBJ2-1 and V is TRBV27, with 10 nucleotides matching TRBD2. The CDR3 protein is CASSLSTLTSGYNEQFF. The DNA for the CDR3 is TGTGCCAGCAGTTTATCGACTCTGACTAGCGGGTACAATGAGCAGTTCTTC.